This T cell receptor (beta chain) was captured in a study of early T cells in non-severe SARS-CoV-2 infection. Study summary: Unsorted whole blood bulk RNA was sequenced, with unpaired chains. The study, taken as a whole, reports: Anti-spike CD8 responses were favored by VDJdb matching, which missed private and CD4 specificities.

Each cDNA molecule carried a unique molecular identifier. From the 5' RACE reads, TCRdb called clonotypes with MiXCR, one entry per CDR3 protein. The sample contains about 77,000 distinct CDR3 sequences, about 16% of which appear only once. For this clonotype: As yet, its antigen is unknown. At one of its ends the junction is not consistent with the germline gene, which may arise from a read error.

Germline-derived CDR1 and CDR2 are SEHNR and FQNEAQ (reference sequence). The CDR3 has 14 amino acids. The chain has TRBV7-9 and TRBJ1-2, with a possible D match to TRBD1 (5 bases). Sequenced input: whole blood. The TCR sequence derives from an adult who was a healthcare worker with PCR-confirmed SARS-CoV-2 infection or an uninfected control (not recorded which). CDR3 loop: CANSTDTANYGYTF. In DNA form, the CDR3 reads TGTGCCAACAGCACGGACACCGCTAACTATGGCTACACCTTC.